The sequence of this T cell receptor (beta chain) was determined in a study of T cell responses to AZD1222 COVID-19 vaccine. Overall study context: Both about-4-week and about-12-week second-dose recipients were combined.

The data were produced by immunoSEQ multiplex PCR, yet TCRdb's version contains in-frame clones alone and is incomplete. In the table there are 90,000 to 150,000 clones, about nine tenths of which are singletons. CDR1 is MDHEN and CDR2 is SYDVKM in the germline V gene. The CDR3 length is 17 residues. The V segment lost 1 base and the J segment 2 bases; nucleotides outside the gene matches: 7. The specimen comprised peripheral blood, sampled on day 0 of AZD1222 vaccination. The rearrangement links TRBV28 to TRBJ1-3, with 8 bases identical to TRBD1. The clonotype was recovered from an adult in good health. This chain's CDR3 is CASSLYGQGSAGNTIYF. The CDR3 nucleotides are TGTGCCAGCAGTTTATACGGACAGGGTTCGGCTGGAAACACCATATATTTT.